One sample yielded the 13 T cell receptor beta chains listed below, sequenced in a study of T cells in Graves' hyperthyroidism and ophthalmopathy. RNA transcripts were the template for amplifying TCR beta CDR3 regions. When the TCR CDR3 underwent first-round RT-PCR, the HTBI primer set was used. TCRdb used MiXCR to reprocess the multiplex PCR reads, holding one entry per CDR3 protein. The data show around 600,000 distinct CDR3 sequences, 13% to 15% seen once. Specimen: blood. These receptors came from a woman aged 18-29 years with Graves' ophthalmopathy.

This clonotype appeared a few times. This could be a read error, since a much larger clone is one nucleotide away. The chain joins TRBV6-2 or TRBV6-3 to TRBJ2-5; the match to TRBD2 covers 9 bases. The germline V gene encodes CDR1 MNHEY and CDR2 SVGEGT. V shed 8 bases, J shed 4 bases, and the junction held 11 bases outside the gene matches. The CDR3 length is 15 residues. The CDR3 sequence is CASGRLAAFRETQYF. The CDR3 bases are TGTGCCAGCGGGAGACTAGCGGCCTTCCGAGAGACCCAGTACTTC.

This clonotype was recorded a few times. The chain is built from TRBV5-1 and TRBJ2-7; D is possibly TRBD2 (7 bases). With 1 base removed from V and 0 bases from J, the gap between germline ends came to 11 bases. CDR3 size: 15 residues. Germline CDR1 reads SGHRS; CDR2 reads YFSETQ. The CDR3 protein is CASSLRAGASYEQYF. Here the CDR3 DNA reads TGCGCCAGCAGCTTGAGGGCGGGGGCCTCCTACGAGCAGTACTTC.

This clonotype was recorded at least ten times. V and J are TRBV7-8 and TRBJ1-4; D is unresolved. V dropped 5 bases and J dropped 8 bases, with 24 bases sitting between them. The CDR3 is 17 residues long. Germline V gene data show CDR1 as SGHVS and CDR2 as FQNEAQ. CDR3: CASSPPRSARHGEKLFF. The CDR3 nucleotides are TGTGCCAGCAGCCCTCCCCGATCAGCTAGGCATGGAGAAAAACTGTTTTTT.

This clonotype occurred a few times. The V call is TRBV4-1, the J call TRBJ2-1; tentative D call: TRBD2 (5 bases). Trimming cost V 6 bases and J 4 bases, with 19 bases left between them. The V gene's germline CDR1 is MGHRA and CDR2 YSYEKL. The CDR3 loop spans 16 amino acids. The CDR3 region has the DNA TGCGCCAGCAGTAACATCAGAGGGAGAGCGTACAATGAGCAGTTCTTC. It translates to CASSNIRGRAYNEQFF.

This clonotype has a count of ten or more. The J gene is TRBJ1-5, the V gene TRBV28; a possible D gene is TRBD1 (5 bases). The CDR3 extends over 15 amino acids. Trimming removed 3 bases from V and 0 bases from J, with 9 bases in between. The germline V gene encodes CDR1 MDHEN and CDR2 SYDVKM. The DNA of the CDR3 is TGTGCCAGCAGTTTGTGGGGGGGTAGCAATCAGCCCCAGCATTTT. This sequence encodes CASSLWGGSNQPQHF.

Only a few counts were recorded for this clonotype. The genes are TRBV27 and TRBJ1-1; tentatively, D is TRBD1 (5 bases). Trimming shortened V by 6 bases and J by 4 bases, and 12 bases separated the two germline ends. Germline V gene data show CDR1 as MNHEY and CDR2 as SMNVEV (reference sequence). The CDR3 loop spans 13 amino acids. This CDR3 is CASRRTFSTEAFF. DNA for the CDR3: TGTGCCAGCAGGCGGACATTTAGCACTGAAGCTTTCTTT.

This clonotype appeared many times. The chain has TRBV28 and TRBJ2-7, with D possibly being TRBD1 (5 bases). CDR3 length equals 15 residues. V lost 4 bases, J lost 3 bases, and 16 bases lay in between. Germline CDR1 and CDR2: MDHEN and SYDVKM. CDR3 protein: CASSSPGQEGYEQYF. The CDR3 DNA reads TGTGCCAGCAGTTCCCCAGGACAAGAAGGCTACGAGCAGTACTTC.

This clonotype was seen many times. This chain links TRBV7-3 with TRBJ2-7; 8 bases are shared with TRBD2. CDR1 and CDR2 (germline): SGHTA, FQGTGA. This CDR3 region has 18 residues. The V gene end was trimmed by 1 base and the J gene end by 6 bases; junction bases not matched to a gene: 17. The chain's CDR3 is CASSLNISIREGGCEQYF. CDR3 nucleotide sequence: TGTGCCAGCAGCTTAAATATTAGTATCCGGGAGGGGGGCTGCGAGCAGTACTTC.

This clonotype was picked up many times. V gene TRBV28 combines with J gene TRBJ2-7; D is unresolved. Trimming stripped 8 bases from V and 3 bases from J, with 8 bases between. Germline CDR1 and CDR2: MDHEN and SYDVKM. The CDR3 runs to 11 residues. This chain's CDR3 is CASEGYYEQYF. The DNA of the CDR3 is TGTGCCAGCGAAGGGTACTACGAGCAGTACTTC.

At least ten counts were recorded for this clonotype. The chain joins TRBV28 to TRBJ2-7; possible D gene TRBD1, 5 bases. CDR3 length equals 11 residues. The V end lost 10 bases, the J end lost 2 bases, and 9 bases lay between the germline ends. Germline assignment: CDR1 MDHEN and CDR2 SYDVKM. This chain's CDR3 is CATLRAYEQYF. Written as DNA, the CDR3 is TGTGCCACCCTCAGGGCCTACGAGCAGTACTTC. Complete variable domain (other parts from reference TRBV28 and TRBJ2-7): DVKVTQSSRYLVKRTGEKVFLECVQDMDHENMFWYRQDPGLGLRLIYFSYDVKMKEKGDIPEGYSVSREKKERFSLILESASTNQTSMYLCATLRAYEQYFGPGTRLTVT.

This clonotype has only a few counts. The chain recombines TRBV24-1 with TRBJ1-2; TRBD1 might be the D (5 bases). Germline V gene data show CDR1 as KGHDR and CDR2 as SFDVKD. The CDR3 spans 14 residues. V was shortened by 2 bases and J by 10 bases, with 16 bases between the two germline ends. CDR3 in DNA: TGTGCCACCAGTGATTCCCGATCCTCAGGGAACTACACCTTC. Translated: CATSDSRSSGNYTF.

This clonotype was seen a few times. The chain is built from TRBV24-1 and TRBJ2-7, with TRBD1 matching over 8 bases. The junction had 2 bases not matched to a gene; V was cut back by 6 bases and J by 5 bases. This CDR3 has 12 amino acids. The germline gives CDR1 KGHDR, CDR2 SFDVKD. The CDR3 DNA follows: TGTGCCACCAGTACAGGGGGTGACGAGCAGTACTTC. This codes for CATSTGGDEQYF.

The gene calls are TRBV7-2 and TRBJ2-5; 9 bases are shared with TRBD2. J was trimmed by 4 bases and V by 2 bases; bases with no gene match: 2. In germline, CDR1 is SGHTA, CDR2 FQGNSA. The CDR3 consists of 14 residues. CDR3 in amino acids: CASSLNSGRETQYF. For the CDR3, the DNA is TGTGCCAGCAGCTTAAATAGCGGGAGAGAGACCCAGTACTTC.